Below, 32 T cell receptor beta chains from the same sample are listed, as sequenced in a study of control samples from healthy donors and cancer patients. Profiling relied on immunoSEQ multiplex PCR, and the TCRdb table lists in-frame clones only, not all of them. The sample shows some 12,000 clones, roughly 94% of them seen only once. The source material was PBMCs. These TCRs come from a man in his 70s with head and neck cancer.

The rearrangement links TRBV19 to TRBJ2-2; D perhaps matches TRBD1 (5 bases). The CDR3 has 17 residues. Germline V gene data show CDR1 as LNHDA and CDR2 as SQIVND (reference sequence). V dropped 5 bases and J dropped 5 bases, with 21 bases sitting between them. CDR3 amino acids: CASSYGRGYPRTGELFF. As DNA, the CDR3 is TGTGCCAGTAGTTACGGTAGGGGCTACCCCCGGACCGGGGAGCTGTTTTTT.

V gene TRBV6-7 combines with J gene TRBJ2-2, with a weak D call TRBD1 (6 bases). TRBV6-7 is given ORF status, its function remaining uncertain. The CDR3 has 13 residues. The germline V and J ends were trimmed by 6 bases and 6 bases, with 11 bases remaining between them. CDR3 DNA sequence: TGTGCCAGCAGCTTAACAGGGCCCGGGGAGCTGTTTTTT. It encodes CASSLTGPGELFF.

DNA for the CDR3: TGTGCCAGCAGTGAAAGCCGAACCACTGAAGCTTTCTTT. It yields the protein CASSESRTTEAFF. The chain links TRBV2 to TRBJ1-1; no clear D. Germline loops: CDR1 SNHLY, CDR2 FYNNEI. The CDR3 covers 13 residues. With 2 bases removed from V and 4 bases from J, the gap between germline ends came to 8 bases.

The chain employs TRBV7-9 and TRBJ2-4; 7 bases are a match to TRBD1. The germline CDR1 and CDR2 sequences are SEHNR and FQNEAQ (reference sequence). The CDR3 sequence is 15 residues long. After removal of 4 bases from V and 1 base from J, the junction contained 4 bases not matched to a gene. The chain's CDR3 is CASSWETGAKNIQYF. CDR3 nucleotide sequence: TGTGCCAGCAGCTGGGAGACAGGGGCCAAAAACATTCAGTACTTC. The full variable domain, in which reference TRBV7-9 and TRBJ2-4 provide the parts outside the CDR3, is DTGVSQNPRHKITKRGQNVTFRCDPISEHNRLYWYRQTLGQGPEFLTYFQNEAQLEKSRLLSDRFSAERPKGSFSTLEIQRTEQGDSAMYLCASSWETGAKNIQYFGAGTRLSVL.

This clone was seen a single time. One end of the junction varies from germline; a read error may be responsible. This CDR3 reads CAWTLSSGRTGTQYF. For the CDR3, the DNA is TGTGCCTGGACCTTATCTAGCGGGAGGACAGGTACGCAGTATTTT. The V and J genes are TRBV30 and TRBJ2-3; 11 bases align to TRBD2. CDR3 length: 15 amino acids. Looked up from germline, CDR1 is GTSNPN and CDR2 is SVGIG (reference sequence).

This chain connects TRBV5-8 to TRBJ2-5, with 11 bases matching TRBD2. V was clipped by 4 bases and J by 5 bases; unmatched bases: 7. This CDR3 comprises 15 residues. Germline values: CDR1 SGHTS, CDR2 YDEGEE. CDR3 in amino acids: CASSRTSGRGETQYF. The CDR3 coding sequence is TGTGCCAGCAGCCGGACTAGCGGGCGTGGGGAGACCCAGTACTTC.

The chain has TRBV19 and TRBJ2-7; D possibly corresponds to TRBD1 (5 bases). This CDR3 has 15 amino acids. CDR1 LNHDA and CDR2 SQIVND come from the germline V gene (reference sequence). V was cut by 1 base and J by 6 bases, with 16 bases left in between. CDR3 in amino acids: CASSIVGGAQGEQYF. The CDR3 nucleotides read TGTGCCAGTAGTATAGTAGGTGGGGCCCAGGGCGAGCAGTACTTC.

V is TRBV13 and J is TRBJ1-2; tentative D call: TRBD1 (5 bases). CDR3 length equals 15 residues. The V gene lost 6 bases and the J gene lost 6 bases, with 20 bases spanning the gap. The germline CDR1 and CDR2 sequences are PRHDT and FYEKMQ (reference sequence). CDR3 region: CASRKYTGTADGYTF. The CDR3 nucleotides read TGTGCCAGCAGAAAGTATACCGGGACTGCTGATGGCTACACCTTC.

The chain carries TRBV7-2 and TRBJ1-6; no firm D call. Looked up from germline, CDR1 is SGHTA and CDR2 is FQGNSA. CDR3 size: 15 residues. V was clipped by 1 base and J by 7 bases, with 11 bases between them. The CDR3 is CASSLGSERNSPLHF. The CDR3 coding sequence is TGTGCCAGCAGCTTAGGTTCAGAACGGAATTCACCCCTCCACTTT. The variable domain in full, with the rest retrieved from reference TRBV7-2 and TRBJ1-6, is GAGVSQSPSNKVTEKGKDVELRCDPISGHTALYWYRQSLGQGLEFLIYFQGNSAPDKSGLPSDRFSAERTGGSVSTLTIQRTQQEDSAVYLCASSLGSERNSPLHFGNGTRLTVT.

This chain uses TRBV9 with TRBJ2-3; a possible D gene is TRBD2 (6 bases). Trimming stripped 0 bases from V and 1 base from J, with 9 bases between. CDR3 length equals 15 residues. Germline CDR1 reads SGDLS; CDR2 reads YYNGEE. CDR3 amino acids: CASSVAREGTDTQYF. In DNA form, the CDR3 reads TGTGCCAGCAGCGTAGCCAGGGAGGGCACAGATACGCAGTATTTT.

The V gene is TRBV3-1 (or the pseudogene TRBV3-2), the J gene TRBJ1-5; D may be TRBD1 (5 bases). CDR1 is LGHDT, CDR2 YNNKEL, per germline (reference sequence). CDR3 size: 14 residues. Trimming took 1 base from V and 3 from J, leaving 7 bases between them. The DNA for the CDR3 is TGTGCCAGCAGCCAAGCAGGGATCAATCAGCCCCAGCATTTT. It translates to CASSQAGINQPQHF.

This clone appeared a single time. The rearrangement uses TRBV6-5 and TRBJ2-1; D unresolved. The ends were cut back, 2 bases at V and 4 bases at J, with 9 bases in the middle. This CDR3 has 14 amino acids. The germline CDR1 and CDR2 sequences are MNHEY and SVGAGI. The CDR3 spells CASSYSESYNEQFF. In DNA form, the CDR3 reads TGTGCCAGCAGTTACAGTGAGAGTTACAATGAGCAGTTCTTC.

The CDR3 coding sequence is TGTGCCAGCAGCGACAGGGAGATCCAGCCCCAGCATTTT. Translating gives CASSDREIQPQHF. The chain is built from TRBV12-3 or TRBV12-4 and TRBJ1-5, with 7 bases lining up with TRBD1. This CDR3 comprises 13 residues. Germline trimming cut 6 bases from V and 7 bases from J; bases unmatched to any gene: 6.

In DNA form, the CDR3 reads TGTGCCAGCTCACCCGGGACAGGGGGCTTGAATGAGCAGTTCTTC. The encoded protein is CASSPGTGGLNEQFF. The chain has TRBV18 and TRBJ2-1; 12 bases are shared with TRBD1. Germline assignment: CDR1 KGHSH and CDR2 LQKENI. Trimming at V came to 3 bases and at J to 7 bases, leaving 4 bases not matched to a gene. The CDR3 length is 15 residues.

V is TRBV10-2 and J is TRBJ1-5; 7 bases are a match to TRBD1. The V gene end was trimmed by 2 bases and the J gene end by 8 bases; junction bases not matched to a gene: 6. The CDR3 totals 14 residues. The germline gives CDR1 WSHSY, CDR2 SAAADI. The CDR3 DNA reads TGCGCCAGCAGTGAGCTAAGACAGGGAGAGCCCCAGCATTTT. Encoded protein: CASSELRQGEPQHF.

V gene TRBV5-1 combines with J gene TRBJ2-2, with D perhaps given as TRBD1 or TRBD2 (6 bases each). V lost 3 bases, J lost 0 bases, and 12 bases lay in between. The germline V gene encodes CDR1 SGHRS and CDR2 YFSETQ. CDR3 length: 16 residues. CDR3 residues: CASSSSGGSNTGELFF. The CDR3 bases are TGCGCCAGCAGCTCCTCCGGGGGCTCGAACACCGGGGAGCTGTTTTTT.

The V and J genes are TRBV6-5 and TRBJ1-2; TRBD1 might be the D (6 bases). Germline V gives CDR1 MNHEY, CDR2 SVGAGI. The CDR3 loop spans 14 amino acids. Trimming shortened V by 0 bases and J by 7 bases, and 12 bases separated the two germline ends. Written as DNA, the CDR3 is TGTGCCAGCAGTTACTCGAACAGGGCTGGTGGCTACACCTTC. It yields the protein CASSYSNRAGGYTF.

V gene TRBV5-4 combines with J gene TRBJ2-1; 10 bases agree with TRBD2. The V and J ends lost 4 bases and 3 bases, in that order; junction bases with no gene match: 10. CDR3 length: 17 residues. Germline V gives CDR1 SGHNT, CDR2 YYREEE (reference sequence). CDR3 protein: CASSATILAGGYNEQFF. The CDR3 nucleotides read TGTGCCAGCAGCGCGACGATATTAGCGGGGGGCTACAATGAGCAGTTCTTC.

This chain links TRBV5-4 with TRBJ2-5; 11 bases agree with TRBD2. This CDR3 is built from 17 residues. Germline values: CDR1 SGHNT, CDR2 YYREEE (reference sequence). V was clipped by 4 bases and J by 1 base; unmatched bases: 9. In DNA form, the CDR3 reads TGTGCCAGCAGCCCTAACCTAGCGGGAGGACTCCAAGAGACCCAGTACTTC. Protein: CASSPNLAGGLQETQYF.

The chain carries TRBV19 and TRBJ2-1, with unresolved D. The V gene lost 0 bases and the J gene lost 4 bases, with 4 bases spanning the gap. Germline CDR1 LNHDA, CDR2 SQIVND (reference sequence). This CDR3 comprises 13 residues. CDR3 residues: CASSIDLYNEQFF. The CDR3 DNA sequence: TGTGCCAGTAGTATAGATCTATACAATGAGCAGTTCTTC.

This chain joins TRBV19 and TRBJ2-6; D remains ambiguous. CDR3 length: 19 residues. Trimming took 10 bases from V and 0 from J, leaving 25 bases between them. Germline CDR1 reads LNHDA; CDR2 reads SQIVND (reference sequence). The CDR3 coding sequence is TGTGCCACCCAGAAACGGGTCTTTCCTATCCACTCTGGGGCCAACGTCCTGACTTTC. Its translation is CATQKRVFPIHSGANVLTF.

This CDR3 reads CASSILLPSTGSGELFF. In DNA form, the CDR3 reads TGTGCCAGCAGCATCCTACTCCCATCGACAGGGTCCGGGGAGCTGTTTTTT. This chain uses TRBV13 with TRBJ2-2; 7 bases agree with TRBD1. Germline V gives CDR1 PRHDT, CDR2 FYEKMQ (reference sequence). The V gene end was trimmed by 5 bases and the J gene end by 6 bases; junction bases not matched to a gene: 15. CDR3 size: 17 residues.

The chain couples TRBV4-2 to TRBJ2-2, with 11 bases fitting TRBD2. There are 18 residues in the CDR3. Trimming cost V 0 bases and J 7 bases; bases outside gene matches: 10. Germline-derived CDR1 and CDR2 are LGHNA and YNFKEQ. The CDR3 protein is CASSQETSGGPRGGELFF. CDR3 coding DNA: TGTGCCAGCAGCCAAGAAACTAGCGGGGGCCCCCGGGGCGGGGAGCTGTTTTTT.

The chain uses TRBV5-1 and TRBJ2-7; 7 positions match TRBD1. After removal of 4 bases from V and 3 bases from J, the junction contained 10 bases not matched to a gene. CDR1 and CDR2 (germline): SGHRS, YFSETQ. The CDR3 has 15 residues. CDR3: CASSMGTASGYEQYF. The CDR3, as DNA: TGCGCCAGCAGCATGGGGACAGCCAGTGGCTACGAGCAGTACTTC.

This clone was counted once. This chain joins TRBV4-1 and TRBJ2-7; the match to TRBD2 covers 12 bases. Germline CDR1 and CDR2: MGHRA and YSYEKL. With 2 bases clipped from V and 0 bases from J, the junction kept 2 bases outside the gene matches. CDR3 length: 16 amino acids. The DNA of the CDR3 is TGCGCCAGCAGCCAATCGACTAGCGGGGGCTCCTACGAGCAGTACTTC. Residues: CASSQSTSGGSYEQYF.

This clone was found once. The chain carries TRBV27 and TRBJ1-6; TRBD1 agrees at 7 bases. V lost 5 bases and J lost 7; bases outside the gene matches: 5. The germline CDR1 and CDR2 sequences are MNHEY and SMNVEV (reference sequence). There are 14 residues in the CDR3. CDR3 protein: CASSTGESNSPLHF. The CDR3, as DNA: TGTGCCAGCAGTACAGGGGAGTCGAATTCACCCCTCCACTTT.

The chain employs TRBV20-1 and TRBJ1-3; D is undetermined. This CDR3 comprises 11 residues. The V end was cut by 3 bases, the J end by 3 bases, with 3 bases between. CDR1 is DFQATT, CDR2 SNEGSKA, per germline (reference sequence). DNA of the CDR3: TGCAGTGCTAGTATTGGAAACACCATATATTTT. It specifies CSASIGNTIYF.

The V call is TRBV18, the J call TRBJ2-7; D possibly corresponds to TRBD1 (6 bases). The CDR3 covers 13 residues. CDR1 is KGHSH and CDR2 is LQKENI in the germline V gene. V was clipped by 3 bases and J by 2 bases, with 8 bases between them. The CDR3 nucleotides read TGTGCCAGCTCACCTCGGACAGCCTACGAGCAGTACTTC. Amino acid sequence: CASSPRTAYEQYF.

The V gene is TRBV6-1, the J gene TRBJ2-1, with a possible D match to TRBD1 (6 bases). Trimming removed 1 base from V and 9 bases from J, with 13 bases in between. CDR3 size: 14 residues. Germline CDR1 MNHNS, CDR2 SASEGT. The CDR3 spells CASSEVGRGSEQFF. The DNA for the CDR3 is TGTGCCAGCAGTGAAGTGGGCAGGGGCAGTGAGCAGTTCTTC.

The sample holds one count of this clone. The gene calls are TRBV5-6 and TRBJ1-3; D is undetermined. The germline V gene encodes CDR1 SGHDT and CDR2 YYEEEE. V was clipped by 5 bases and J by 4 bases, with 10 bases between them. There are 13 residues in the CDR3. DNA for the CDR3: TGTGCCAGCAGGCCGAGACCCGGAAACACCATATATTTT. Amino acid sequence: CASRPRPGNTIYF.

The rearrangement joins TRBV4-1 to TRBJ2-2; the D is unclear. Germline assignment: CDR1 MGHRA and CDR2 YSYEKL. CDR3 length: 15 residues. V was clipped by 4 bases and J by 1 base, with 10 bases between them. CDR3 nucleotides: TGCGCCAGCAGCCGCACCCCGGGGAACACCGGGGAGCTGTTTTTT. It codes for CASSRTPGNTGELFF.

The rearrangement uses TRBV6-2 or TRBV6-3 and TRBJ2-3; 9 positions agree with TRBD2. Trimming at V came to 6 bases and at J to 4 bases, leaving 11 bases not matched to a gene. The CDR3 sequence is 16 residues long. CDR1 is MNHEY, CDR2 SVGEGT, per germline. CDR3 nucleotide sequence: TGTGCCAGCAGCCCCCGGCTAGCGGGACTGGCAGATACGCAGTATTTT. Encoded protein: CASSPRLAGLADTQYF.